The sequence of this T cell receptor (beta chain) was determined in a study of blood T cell repertoires in COVID-19. V lost 5 bases to trimming and J lost 0 bases, with 7 bases between them. This CDR3 has 13 residues. Germline V gives CDR1 LNHDA, CDR2 SQIVND (reference sequence). Recruitment covered roughly 22 US areas and drew participants whose ages spanned about 18 to 95 years. Cohort 3 recovery required two negative PCRs, clearance, or symptom resolution. Some clones are missing from TCRdb's copy, which holds only in-frame ones; the method was immunoSEQ multiplex PCR. The data hold roughly 300,000 clones, with roughly 84% observed a single time.

The specimen was PBMCs or T cells enriched from blood (not recorded which). The chain is built from TRBV19 and TRBJ1-1; D is unclear. The clonotype comes from a woman aged 25 to 39 who had recovered from COVID-19. The CDR3 sequence is CASSLGMNTEAFF. DNA of the CDR3: TGTGCCAGTAGTCTCGGGATGAACACTGAAGCTTTCTTT.